This T cell receptor beta chain was captured by sequencing in a study of identifying expanded T cells in peripheral blood (dated by TCRdb to the late 2010s). Concerning the study at large: Technical replicates were generated by sequencing separate aliquots of the same genomic DNA pool, and four replicates were compared pairwise.

As to this clone: The target of this receptor is not known. The sample holds no much larger clone one base away, and base qualities are not on file.

The immunoSEQ Assay, which relies on bias-controlled multiplex PCR amplification of genomic DNA, was used to profile TCRbeta CDR3 regions. The original methods were these. The absolute abundance of each unique TCRbeta CDR3 region was quantified after sequences were collapsed and filtered. Two models were used to test differential abundance: a binomial model (Fisher-equivalent) and a beta-binomial model that adds time-dependent variance fitted from healthy donors. Clones with fewer than 5 combined templates were removed, and a clone was called differentially abundant if the clone's Benjamini-Hochberg FDR was below 0.01. In the beta-binomial model, variance was expressed as a function of the total template count across the two samples, in the form v = (b*log(k)+a)^2. The source is immuneACCESS, and TCRdb retained only in-frame sequences with V and J called. Part of the clones is not carried over; for the studies checked, unresolved V genes explain less than half of this, and the remainder is unexplained. V and J calls and clone size come straight from that table; D and trimming were deduced from the DNA. Counted in this sample were some 75,000 clones; roughly 90% of them appeared once. The top ten clones comprise 2.5% to 3.5% of the sample.

The research as a whole found: The authors expected that biological variance in healthy repertoires might rise further over much longer intervals, such as months to years. Both the number of clones called differentially abundant and the false-positive rate were significantly reduced by the beta-binomial model across all healthy-donor time intervals. Variance in clone template counts between roughly two-week samples significantly increased with total template count across all healthy donors. Roughly 1.2 differentially abundant clones were flagged by the binomial model between technical replicates, whereas about 15 and 19 were flagged over approximately two weeks and four weeks, respectively.

Trimmed from V: 6 bases; trimmed from J: 1 base; junction bases lacking a gene match: 0. The CDR3 numbers 14 residues from cysteine through phenylalanine. The kept DNA is CDR3 alone, 42 bases in frame from the first base. According to the germline V gene, CDR1 reads MNHEY and CDR2 reads SVGAGI. No immune events such as infections were documented for the healthy donors during the collection period. Blood repertoires from healthy donors were used as a training cohort for calibrating time-dependent variance in a beta-binomial model of differential abundance of T-cell clones. There were roughly 10 healthy donors in the training cohort, of whom 3 were female and 7 were male. An age range of roughly 25 to 70 years, with an average of 43 years, was recorded for the donors. Whole blood was collected from each healthy donor at three time points spaced approximately 2 weeks apart and obtained from a commercial supplier. Genomic DNA was extracted from unsorted whole blood for immunosequencing.

The sequence was obtained from a person aged 18-70 years in good health. Material for sequencing was blood. The chain was built from TRBV6-5 and TRBJ2-3; TRBD2 fits 11 bases in the junction. The base sequence is TGTGCCAGCAGGACTAGCGGGGGCACAGATACGCAGTATTTT. The encoded protein is CASRTSGGTDTQYF.